One sample yielded the 14 T cell receptor beta chains listed below, sequenced in a study of CD8 T cells in Susac syndrome. RNA totalling about 0.5 to 1 ug underwent reverse transcription with random hexamers. In TCRdb, the immunoSEQ multiplex PCR reads were re-called with MiXCR into one record per CDR3 protein. The sample shows some 150,000 distinct CDR3 sequences, about 95% of them seen only once. Source material: CD8+ T cells from PBMCs. The receptors stem from a human donor with multiple sclerosis.

This clonotype was counted once. This chain links TRBV14 with TRBJ1-2; D is undetermined. The CDR3 loop spans 14 amino acids. The ends were cut back, 0 bases at V and 4 bases at J, with 9 bases in the middle. Per germline, CDR1 SGHDN and CDR2 FVKESK. The CDR3 loop is CASSQDLRFYGYTF. Here the CDR3 DNA reads TGTGCCAGCAGCCAAGATCTGCGTTTCTATGGCTACACCTTC.

The rearrangement joins TRBV30 to TRBJ2-1; D ambiguous. Germline V gene sequence: CDR1 GTSNPN, CDR2 SVGIG (reference sequence). Trimming took 1 base from V and 6 from J, leaving 7 bases between them. This CDR3 spans 12 amino acids. This CDR3 reads CAWSAPGNEQFF. In nucleotides, the CDR3 is TGTGCCTGGAGTGCCCCGGGCAATGAGCAGTTCTTC. The entire variable domain, with the rest obtained from reference TRBV30 and TRBJ2-1, is as follows: SQTIHQWPATLVQPVGSPLSLECTVEGTSNPNLYWYRQAAGRGLQLLFYSVGIGQISSEVPQNLSASRPQDRQFILSSKKLLLSDSGFYLCAWSAPGNEQFFGPGTRLTVL.

This chain joins TRBV7-8 and TRBJ2-3; a weak D match, TRBD2 (6 bases). There are 17 residues in the CDR3. Germline CDR1 SGHVS, CDR2 FQNEAQ. Trimming removed 5 bases from V and 3 bases from J, with 21 bases in between. DNA for the CDR3: TGTGCCAGCAGCGCCAACCTTGGACTTCTAGCGACAGATACGCAGTATTTT. Translated: CASSANLGLLATDTQYF.

CDR3 in DNA: TGTGCCAGCAGTCCCTTGGGGGGGACTGACTCCGAGCAGTACTTC. Translating gives CASSPLGGTDSEQYF. The chain combines TRBV27 with TRBJ2-7; 7 nucleotides line up with TRBD2. The V gene end was trimmed by 5 bases and the J gene end by 6 bases; junction bases not matched to a gene: 13. CDR3 length: 15 amino acids. CDR1 and CDR2 from the germline V gene are MNHEY and SMNVEV (reference sequence).

This chain connects TRBV2 to TRBJ2-6, with D perhaps TRBD2 (6 bases). CDR1 is SNHLY and CDR2 is FYNNEI in the germline V gene. This CDR3 is 17 amino acids long. The ends were cut back, 7 bases at V and 0 bases at J, with 16 bases in the middle. The DNA of the CDR3 is TGTGCCAGCAAGGGCCGGGACTCCTCCTCTGGGGCCAACGTCCTGACTTTC. This translates into CASKGRDSSSGANVLTF. Full variable domain (outside the CDR3, taken from reference TRBV2 and TRBJ2-6): EPEVTQTPSHQVTQMGQEVILRCVPISNHLYFYWYRQILGQKVEFLVSFYNNEISEKSEIFDDQFSVERPDGSNFTLKIRSTKLEDSAMYFCASKGRDSSSGANVLTFGAGSRLTVL.

V usage is TRBV2 and J usage is TRBJ2-7, with a tentative D call TRBD2 (5 bases). Germline CDR1 is SNHLY and CDR2 is FYNNEI. This CDR3 spans 13 amino acids. V gave up 3 bases and J gave up 0 bases, with 6 bases separating them. This CDR3 reads CASSEDSSYEQYV. Written as DNA, the CDR3 is TGTGCCAGCAGTGAGGACTCCTCCTACGAGCAGTACGTC.

V is TRBV7-8 and J is TRBJ2-7; D gene uncertain. With 1 base removed from V and 3 bases from J, the gap between germline ends came to 7 bases. There are 13 residues in the CDR3. Germline V lookup: CDR1 SGHVS, CDR2 FQNEAQ. The CDR3 is CASSLEPGYEQYV. The CDR3 region has the DNA TGTGCCAGCAGCTTAGAACCAGGCTACGAGCAGTACGTC.

V and J are TRBV23-1 and TRBJ1-6; the D is unclear. TRBV23-1 is an ORF; its function is uncertain. The CDR3 is 12 amino acids. Trimming left V 10 bases short and J 7 bases short, with 11 bases between. CDR3 bases: TGCGCCAAGACGCCACAAAATTCACCCCTCCACTTT. Its translation is CAKTPQNSPLHF.

The chain combines TRBV27 with TRBJ2-7; 8 bases fit TRBD1. V was pared by 6 bases and J by 2 bases, with 6 bases of the junction left unmatched. Per germline, CDR1 MNHEY and CDR2 SMNVEV (reference sequence). This CDR3 is 14 amino acids long. The CDR3 DNA is TGTGCCAGCAGCTTGGCAGGGGGCCCCTACGAGCAGTACTTC. This gives the protein CASSLAGGPYEQYF.

The chain couples TRBV14 to TRBJ1-6; D remains ambiguous. Germline V gene data show CDR1 as SGHDN and CDR2 as FVKESK. This CDR3 comprises 12 residues. V was clipped by 2 bases and J by 6 bases, with 2 bases between them. The CDR3 DNA follows: TGTGCCAGCAGCCAACTTAATTCACCCCTCCACTTT. It is translated as CASSQLNSPLHF.

The rearrangement uses TRBV9 and TRBJ1-1; D unclear. CDR1 SGDLS and CDR2 YYNGEE come from the germline V gene. The CDR3 contains 15 residues. The ends were cut back, 0 bases at V and 1 base at J, with 10 bases in the middle. CDR3 nucleotide sequence: TGTGCCAGCAGCGTAGGAGCAGATGAGAACACTGAAGCTTTCTTT. Its protein is CASSVGADENTEAFF.

The chain has TRBV7-9 and TRBJ2-3; a weak D match, TRBD2 (5 bases). The CDR3 totals 14 residues. V was cut by 5 bases and J by 2 bases, with 11 bases left in between. Germline lookup yields CDR1 SEHNR and CDR2 FQNEAQ (reference sequence). The CDR3 loop reads CASSLQDSTDTQYF. The CDR3 region has the DNA TGTGCCAGCAGCCTCCAGGACTCCACAGATACGCAGTATTTT.

This clonotype was seen only once. The genes are TRBV25-1 and TRBJ2-5, with TRBD2 identical over 7 bases. Unmatched junction bases numbered 3, after V lost 7 bases and J lost 1 base. Germline CDR1 is MGHDK and CDR2 is SYGVNS. The CDR3 extends over 13 amino acids. In nucleotides, the CDR3 is TGTGCCAGCACGGCGGGGGTCCAAGAGACCCAGTACTTC. It translates to CASTAGVQETQYF.

The J gene is TRBJ1-5, the V gene TRBV20-1; TRBD1 might be the D (6 bases). This CDR3 region has 13 residues. CDR1 DFQATT and CDR2 SNEGSKA come from the germline V gene (reference sequence). Trimming took off 3 bases at V and 7 bases at J, with 13 bases between the two ends. The DNA for the CDR3 is TGCAGTGCTAGCGACAGGAGTAGGCAGCCCCAGCATTTT. Amino acids: CSASDRSRQPQHF.